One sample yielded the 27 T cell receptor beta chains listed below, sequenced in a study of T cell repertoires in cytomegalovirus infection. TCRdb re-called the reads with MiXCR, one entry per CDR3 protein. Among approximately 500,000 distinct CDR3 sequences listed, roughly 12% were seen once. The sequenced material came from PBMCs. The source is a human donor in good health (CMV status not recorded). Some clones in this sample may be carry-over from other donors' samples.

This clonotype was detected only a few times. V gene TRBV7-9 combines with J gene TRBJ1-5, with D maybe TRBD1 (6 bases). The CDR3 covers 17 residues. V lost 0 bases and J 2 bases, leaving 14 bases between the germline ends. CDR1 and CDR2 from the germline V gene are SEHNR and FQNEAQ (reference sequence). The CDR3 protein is CASSLATGGQGNQPQHF. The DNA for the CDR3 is TGTGCCAGCAGCTTAGCGACCGGGGGGCAAGGCAATCAGCCCCAGCATTTT.

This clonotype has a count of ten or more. The CDR3 protein is CASTAGGNYGYTF. The CDR3 region has the DNA TGTGCCAGCACGGCGGGGGGCAACTATGGCTACACCTTC. The chain uses TRBV12-3 or TRBV12-4 and TRBJ1-2, with D maybe TRBD1 (6 bases). This CDR3 region has 13 residues. V was clipped by 7 bases and J by 2 bases, with 11 bases between them.

CDR3 sequence (DNA): TGCAGTGCCCTGGGTTTGGCGGGGGGGCCGGGTGAGCAGTTCTTC. Residues: CSALGLAGGPGEQFF. The chain carries TRBV20-1 and TRBJ2-1, with 9 positions matching TRBD2. From germline, CDR1 is DFQATT and CDR2 SNEGSKA (reference sequence). Trimming cost V 6 bases and J 9 bases; bases outside gene matches: 15. The CDR3 is 15 amino acids.

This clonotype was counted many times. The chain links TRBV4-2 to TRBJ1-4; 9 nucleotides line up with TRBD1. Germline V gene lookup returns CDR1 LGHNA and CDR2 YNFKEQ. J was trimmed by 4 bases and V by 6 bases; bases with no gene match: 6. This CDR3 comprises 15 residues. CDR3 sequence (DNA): TGTGCCAGCAGTCCCACAGGGGGCAATAATGAAAAACTGTTTTTT. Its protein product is CASSPTGGNNEKLFF.

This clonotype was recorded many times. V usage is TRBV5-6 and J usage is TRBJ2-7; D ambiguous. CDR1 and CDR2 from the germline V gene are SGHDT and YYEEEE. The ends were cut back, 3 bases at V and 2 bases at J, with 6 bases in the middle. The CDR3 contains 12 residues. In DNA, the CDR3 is TGTGCCAGCAGCTCCCTAACCTACGAGCAGTACTTC. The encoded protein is CASSSLTYEQYF.

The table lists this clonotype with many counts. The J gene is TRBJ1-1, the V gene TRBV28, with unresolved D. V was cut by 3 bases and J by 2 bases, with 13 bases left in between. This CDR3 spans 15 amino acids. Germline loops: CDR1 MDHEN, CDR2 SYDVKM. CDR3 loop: CASSFEGLKNTEAFF. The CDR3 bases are TGTGCCAGCAGTTTCGAAGGACTAAAAAACACTGAAGCTTTCTTT.

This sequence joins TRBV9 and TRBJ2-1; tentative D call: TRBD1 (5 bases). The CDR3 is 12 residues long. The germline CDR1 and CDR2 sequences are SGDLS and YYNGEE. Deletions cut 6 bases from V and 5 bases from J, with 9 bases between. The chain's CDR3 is CASNWGNNEQFF. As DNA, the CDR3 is TGTGCCAGCAATTGGGGCAACAATGAGCAGTTCTTC. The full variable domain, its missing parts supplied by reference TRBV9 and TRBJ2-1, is DSGVTQTPKHLITATGQRVTLRCSPRSGDLSVYWYQQSLDQGLQFLIQYYNGEERAKGNILERFSAQQFPDLHSELNLSSLELGDSALYFCASNWGNNEQFFGPGTRLTVL.

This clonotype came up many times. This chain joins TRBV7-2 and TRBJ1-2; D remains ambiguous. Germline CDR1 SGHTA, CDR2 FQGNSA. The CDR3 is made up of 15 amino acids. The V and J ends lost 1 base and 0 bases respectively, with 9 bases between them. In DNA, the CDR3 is TGTGCCAGCAGCTTAGGCCCCGGGACTAACTATGGCTACACCTTC. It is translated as CASSLGPGTNYGYTF.

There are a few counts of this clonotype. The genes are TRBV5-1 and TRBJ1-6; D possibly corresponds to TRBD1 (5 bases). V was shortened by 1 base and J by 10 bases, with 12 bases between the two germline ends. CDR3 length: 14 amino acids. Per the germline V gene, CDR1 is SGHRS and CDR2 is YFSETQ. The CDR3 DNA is TGCGCCAGCAGCTTGAGGACATCCGGATCACCCCTCCACTTT. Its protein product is CASSLRTSGSPLHF.

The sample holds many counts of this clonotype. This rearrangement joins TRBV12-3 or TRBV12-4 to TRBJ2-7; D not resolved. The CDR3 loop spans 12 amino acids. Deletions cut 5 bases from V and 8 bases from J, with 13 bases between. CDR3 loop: CASSPPLSQQYF. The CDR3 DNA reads TGTGCCAGCAGTCCTCCATTATCCCAGCAGTACTTC.

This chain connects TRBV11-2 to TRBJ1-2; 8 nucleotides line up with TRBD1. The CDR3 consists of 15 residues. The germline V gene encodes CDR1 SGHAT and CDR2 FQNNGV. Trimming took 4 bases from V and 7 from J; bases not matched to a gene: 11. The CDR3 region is CASSYPGGVGFGYTF. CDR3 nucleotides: TGTGCCAGCAGCTACCCAGGGGGCGTTGGGTTTGGCTACACCTTC.

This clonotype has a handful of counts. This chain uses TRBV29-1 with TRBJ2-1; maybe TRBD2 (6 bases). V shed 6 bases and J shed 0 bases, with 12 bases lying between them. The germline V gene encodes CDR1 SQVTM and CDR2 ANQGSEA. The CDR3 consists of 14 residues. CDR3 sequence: CSVRGRGSYNEQFF. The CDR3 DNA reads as TGCAGCGTCAGAGGGCGGGGCTCCTACAATGAGCAGTTCTTC.

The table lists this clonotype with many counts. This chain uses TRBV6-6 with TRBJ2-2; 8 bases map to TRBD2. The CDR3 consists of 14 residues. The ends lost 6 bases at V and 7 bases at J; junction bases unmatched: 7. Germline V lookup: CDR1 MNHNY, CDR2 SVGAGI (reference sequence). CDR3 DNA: TGTGCCAGCAGGGGCAGCGGGGGCGGCGGGGAGCTGTTTTTT. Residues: CASRGSGGGGELFF.

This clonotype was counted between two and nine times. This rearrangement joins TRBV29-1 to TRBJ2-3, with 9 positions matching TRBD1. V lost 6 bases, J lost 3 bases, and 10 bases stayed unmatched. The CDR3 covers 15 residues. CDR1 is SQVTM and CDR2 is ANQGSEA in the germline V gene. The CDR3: CSVGQGYRATDTQYF. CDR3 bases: TGCAGCGTGGGACAGGGTTATCGTGCGACAGATACGCAGTATTTT.

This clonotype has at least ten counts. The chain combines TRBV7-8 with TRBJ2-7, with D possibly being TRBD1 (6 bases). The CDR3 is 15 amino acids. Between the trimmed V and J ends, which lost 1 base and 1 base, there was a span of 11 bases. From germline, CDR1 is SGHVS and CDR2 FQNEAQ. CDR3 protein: CASSLEYRASYEQYF. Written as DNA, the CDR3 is TGTGCCAGCAGCTTAGAATACAGGGCGTCCTACGAGCAGTACTTC.

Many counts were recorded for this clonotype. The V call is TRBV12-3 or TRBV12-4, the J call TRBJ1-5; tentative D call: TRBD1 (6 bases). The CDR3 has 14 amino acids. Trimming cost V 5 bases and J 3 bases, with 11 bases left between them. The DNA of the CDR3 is TGTGCCAGCAGTGTACAGGGTTTCAATCAGCCCCAGCATTTT. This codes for CASSVQGFNQPQHF.

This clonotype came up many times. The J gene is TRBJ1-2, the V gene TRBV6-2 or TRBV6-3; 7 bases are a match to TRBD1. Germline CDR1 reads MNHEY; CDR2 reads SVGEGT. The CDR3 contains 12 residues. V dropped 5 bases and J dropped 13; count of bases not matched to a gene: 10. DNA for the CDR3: TGTGCCAGCAGTCGGACAGGCCTTGGGGGCACCTTC. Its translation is CASSRTGLGGTF.

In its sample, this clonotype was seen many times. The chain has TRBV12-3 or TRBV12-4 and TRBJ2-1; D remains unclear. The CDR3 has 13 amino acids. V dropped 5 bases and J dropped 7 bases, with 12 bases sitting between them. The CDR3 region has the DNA TGTGCCAGCAGTCTCCCCCCTAGAAATGAGCAGTTCTTC. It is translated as CASSLPPRNEQFF.

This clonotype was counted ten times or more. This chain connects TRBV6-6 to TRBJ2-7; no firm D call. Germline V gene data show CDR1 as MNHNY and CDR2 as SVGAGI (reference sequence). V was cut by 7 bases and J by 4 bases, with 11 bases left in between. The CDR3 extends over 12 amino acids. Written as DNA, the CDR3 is TGTGCCAGCACCAAAGGAGAATACGAGCAGTACTTC. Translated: CASTKGEYEQYF.

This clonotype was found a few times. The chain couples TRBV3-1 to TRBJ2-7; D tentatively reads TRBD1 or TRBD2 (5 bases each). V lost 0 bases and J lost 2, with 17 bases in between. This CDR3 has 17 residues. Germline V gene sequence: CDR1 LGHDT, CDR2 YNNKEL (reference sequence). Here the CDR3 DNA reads TGTGCCAGCAGCCAAGAGTATGGGGGAGCAGGGACCTACGAGCAGTACTTC. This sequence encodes CASSQEYGGAGTYEQYF.

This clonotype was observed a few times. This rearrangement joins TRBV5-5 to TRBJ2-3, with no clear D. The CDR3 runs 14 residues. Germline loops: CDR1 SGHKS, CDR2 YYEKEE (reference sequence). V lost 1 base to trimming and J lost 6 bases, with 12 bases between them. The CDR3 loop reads CASSLNPYKDTQYF. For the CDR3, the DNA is TGTGCCAGCAGCTTGAATCCATACAAGGATACGCAGTATTTT.

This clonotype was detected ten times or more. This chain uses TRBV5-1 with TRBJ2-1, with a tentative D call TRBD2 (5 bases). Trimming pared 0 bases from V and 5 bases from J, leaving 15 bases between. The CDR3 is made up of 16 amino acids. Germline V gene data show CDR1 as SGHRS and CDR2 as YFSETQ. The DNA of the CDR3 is TGCGCCAGCAGCTTGGATTGGATGCCCGGGAACAATGAGCAGTTCTTC. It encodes CASSLDWMPGNNEQFF. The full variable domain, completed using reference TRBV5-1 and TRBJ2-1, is KAGVTQTPRYLIKTRGQQVTLSCSPISGHRSVSWYQQTPGQGLQFLFEYFSETQRNKGNFPGRFSGRQFSNSRSEMNVSTLELGDSALYLCASSLDWMPGNNEQFFGPGTRLTVL.

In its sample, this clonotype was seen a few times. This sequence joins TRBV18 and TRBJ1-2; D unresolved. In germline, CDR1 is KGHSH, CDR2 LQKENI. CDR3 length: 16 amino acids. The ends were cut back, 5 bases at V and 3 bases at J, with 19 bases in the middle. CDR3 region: CASSKVSFDGYYGYTF. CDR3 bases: TGTGCCAGCTCAAAGGTATCTTTCGACGGTTACTATGGCTACACCTTC. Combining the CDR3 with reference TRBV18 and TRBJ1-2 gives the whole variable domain NAGVMQNPRHLVRRRGQEARLRCSPMKGHSHVYWYRQLPEEGLKFMVYLQKENIIDESGMPKERFSAEFPKEGPSILRIQQVVRGDSAAYFCASSKVSFDGYYGYTFGSGTRLTVV.

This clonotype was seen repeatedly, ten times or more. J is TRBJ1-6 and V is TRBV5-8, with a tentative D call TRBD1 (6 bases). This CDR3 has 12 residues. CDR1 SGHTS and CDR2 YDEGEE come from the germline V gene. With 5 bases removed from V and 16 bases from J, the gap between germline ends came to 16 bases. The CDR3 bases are TGTGCCAGCAGTTCGACAGGTTACTCACTCCACTTT. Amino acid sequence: CASSSTGYSLHF.

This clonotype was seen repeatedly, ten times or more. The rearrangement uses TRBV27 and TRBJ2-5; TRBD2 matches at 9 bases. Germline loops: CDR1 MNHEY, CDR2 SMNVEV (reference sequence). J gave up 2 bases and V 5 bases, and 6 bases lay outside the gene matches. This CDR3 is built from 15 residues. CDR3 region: CASSDTTSGQETQYF. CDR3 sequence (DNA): TGTGCCAGCAGTGACACGACTAGCGGACAAGAGACCCAGTACTTC.

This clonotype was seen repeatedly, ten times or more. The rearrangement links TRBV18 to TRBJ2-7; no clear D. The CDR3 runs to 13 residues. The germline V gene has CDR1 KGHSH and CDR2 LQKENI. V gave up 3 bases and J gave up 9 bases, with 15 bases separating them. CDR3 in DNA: TGTGCCAGCTCACCCATCCCTCTCCCCGGGCAGTACTTC. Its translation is CASSPIPLPGQYF.

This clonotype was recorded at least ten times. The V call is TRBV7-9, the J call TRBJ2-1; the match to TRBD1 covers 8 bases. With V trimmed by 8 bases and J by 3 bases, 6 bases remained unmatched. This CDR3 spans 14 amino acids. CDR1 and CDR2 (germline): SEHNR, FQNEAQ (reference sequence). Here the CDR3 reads CASFSGGYYNEQFF. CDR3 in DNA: TGTGCCAGCTTCTCAGGGGGCTACTACAATGAGCAGTTCTTC. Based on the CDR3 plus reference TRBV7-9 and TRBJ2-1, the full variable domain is DTGVSQNPRHKITKRGQNVTFRCDPISEHNRLYWYRQTLGQGPEFLTYFQNEAQLEKSRLLSDRFSAERPKGSFSTLEIQRTEQGDSAMYLCASFSGGYYNEQFFGPGTRLTVL.